The clone carrying this TCR beta chain appeared many times. What it recognizes is unknown. The CDR3 has 14 amino acids. Per germline, CDR1 MNHEY and CDR2 SMNVEV (reference sequence). V lost 5 bases to trimming and J lost 1 base, with 12 bases between them. The sample comes from a study of early T cells in non-severe SARS-CoV-2 infection. Whole-study context: Chains were unpaired, as sequencing was done on bulk RNA from unsorted whole blood.

Whole-study results and caveats: Matching with VDJdb favored anti-spike CD8 responses (missing private and CD4 specificities).

Unique molecular identifiers (one per individual cDNA molecule) were attached. MiXCR, run by TCRdb on the 5' RACE reads, gives a single entry per CDR3 protein. The data show 65,000 to 95,000 distinct CDR3 sequences, more than 7.5% seen once. The V call is TRBV27, the J call TRBJ2-7; D not certain. The sequenced sample was whole blood. The clonotype was recovered from an adult who was a healthcare worker with PCR-confirmed SARS-CoV-2 infection or an uninfected control (not recorded which). The DNA for the CDR3 is TGTGCCAGCAGTCCCACGGTAAGGTCCTACGAGCAGTACTTC. Protein product: CASSPTVRSYEQYF.